The TCR beta chain described here comes from a study of blood T cell repertoires in COVID-19. Study-level background: Samples came from the United States, Italy and Spain, spanning acute and convalescent COVID-19.

Per the study methods: Estimated nucleated cell counts came from reference gene primer amplification. TCRdb keeps only in-frame clones here, not all; method: immunoSEQ multiplex PCR. From that table come the V and J calls and clone size; the DNA was used to work out D and trimming. The sample carries around 310,000 clones, 90% recorded once. Followed over time, Seattle patients had been enrolled while infection was active. In germline, CDR1 is SGHNT, CDR2 YYREEE (reference sequence). Unmatched junction bases numbered 7, after V lost 3 bases and J lost 0 bases. The CDR3 is 17 residues long. The rearrangement joins TRBV5-4 to TRBJ1-3, with 9 bases lining up with TRBD1. Sequencing input: peripheral blood. The source of this sequence is a woman in her forties with COVID-19, enrolled during active disease. CDR3 amino acids: CASSSGTGPSSGNTIYF. CDR3 in DNA: TGTGCCAGCAGCTCCGGGACAGGGCCCAGCTCTGGAAACACCATATATTTT.